This T cell receptor (beta chain) is from a study of shared T cell receptors in the human thymus. V gave up 5 bases and J gave up 8 bases; unmatched junction bases: 7. CDR1 and CDR2 (germline): MNHEY, SVGAGI. The CDR3 spans 13 residues. This clone was observed a few times. Data came from immunoSEQ multiplex PCR; TCRdb stores just in-frame clones and leaves some out. The sample lists around 730,000 clones, roughly 85% occurring once. The sample also formed part of further work on human thymus T cells. From that paper: Infants, healthy and Finnish, who were having corrective surgery for congenital heart defects served as donors. Thymus was obtained from resections taken during corrective heart surgery. Biased V and J segment usage appeared in thymus and peripheral blood. Unrelated individuals reportedly shared highly overlapping thymic TCR repertoires.

Sequencing used thymocytes. The clonotype originates from a girl under two years old with a congenital heart defect. The chain recombines TRBV6-5 with TRBJ1-2; 8 bases match TRBD1. CDR3: CASSHTGQAGYTF. DNA for the CDR3: TGTGCCAGCAGTCACACGGGACAGGCCGGCTACACCTTC.